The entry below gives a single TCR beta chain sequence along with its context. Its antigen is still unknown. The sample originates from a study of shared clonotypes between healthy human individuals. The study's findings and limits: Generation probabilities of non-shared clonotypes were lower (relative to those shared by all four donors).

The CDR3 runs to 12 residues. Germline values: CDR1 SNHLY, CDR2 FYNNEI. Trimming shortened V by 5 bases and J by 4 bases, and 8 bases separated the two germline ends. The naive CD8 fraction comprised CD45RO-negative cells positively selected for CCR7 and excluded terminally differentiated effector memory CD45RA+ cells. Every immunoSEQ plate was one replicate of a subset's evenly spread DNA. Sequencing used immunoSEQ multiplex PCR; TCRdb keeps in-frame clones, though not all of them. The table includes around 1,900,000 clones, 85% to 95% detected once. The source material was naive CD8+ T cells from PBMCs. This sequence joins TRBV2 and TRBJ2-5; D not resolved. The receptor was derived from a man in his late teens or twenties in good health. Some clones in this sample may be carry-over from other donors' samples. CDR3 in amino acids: CASSNPRETQYF. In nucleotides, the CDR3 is TGTGCCAGCAGTAACCCGCGAGAGACCCAGTACTTC. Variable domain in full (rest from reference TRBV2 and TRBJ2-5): EPEVTQTPSHQVTQMGQEVILRCVPISNHLYFYWYRQILGQKVEFLVSFYNNEISEKSEIFDDQFSVERPDGSNFTLKIRSTKLEDSAMYFCASSNPRETQYFGPGTRLLVL.